This entry concerns a single TCR beta chain. Clones were sequenced by immunoSEQ multiplex PCR, and TCRdb holds only the in-frame ones, with some missing. Of 500,000 or so clones listed, around 85% are singletons. This entry belongs to a study of Ad26.COV2.S vaccination and SARS-CoV-2 variants. The ends lost 6 bases at V and 1 base at J; junction bases unmatched: 5. CDR1 and CDR2 (germline): KGHSH, LQKENI. CDR3 size: 15 residues. The sample's treatment: 15 to 20 received Ad26.COV2.S at low or high dose, single or two shots; about 5 received placebo; per-sample allocation not given. At day 63 after the first vaccine or placebo injection, samples were drawn.

The chain couples TRBV18 to TRBJ2-7; 11 nucleotides match TRBD1. The sample in question was peripheral blood, obtained in a trial of Ad26.COV2.S vaccine versus placebo. This receptor was taken from a person between 18 and 59 years old who received the Ad26.COV2.S COVID-19 vaccine or a placebo. Here the CDR3 DNA reads TGTGCCAGCTCTGTCGGGACAGGGGGATCCTACGAGCAGTACTTC. This sequence encodes CASSVGTGGSYEQYF.